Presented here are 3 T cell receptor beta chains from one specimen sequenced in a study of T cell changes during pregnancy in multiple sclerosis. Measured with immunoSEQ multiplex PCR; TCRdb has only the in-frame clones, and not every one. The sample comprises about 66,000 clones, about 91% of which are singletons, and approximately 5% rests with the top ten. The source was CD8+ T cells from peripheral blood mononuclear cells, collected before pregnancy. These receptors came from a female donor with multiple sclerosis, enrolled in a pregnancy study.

The CDR3 coding sequence is TGTGCCAGCAGCCCACTAGCGGGGGTCACAGATACGCAGTATTTT. It translates to CASSPLAGVTDTQYF. V and J are TRBV4-2 and TRBJ2-3, with 11 bases fitting TRBD2. Germline CDR1 and CDR2: LGHNA and YNFKEQ. The CDR3 sequence is 15 residues long. V shed 4 bases and J 2 bases; nucleotides not matched to a gene: 2.

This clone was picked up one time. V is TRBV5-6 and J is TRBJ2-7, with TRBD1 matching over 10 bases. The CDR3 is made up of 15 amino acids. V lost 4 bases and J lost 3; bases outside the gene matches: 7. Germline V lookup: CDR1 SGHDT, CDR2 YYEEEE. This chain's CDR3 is CASSQGQGIFYEQYF. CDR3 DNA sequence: TGTGCCAGCAGCCAGGGACAGGGGATTTTCTACGAGCAGTACTTC.

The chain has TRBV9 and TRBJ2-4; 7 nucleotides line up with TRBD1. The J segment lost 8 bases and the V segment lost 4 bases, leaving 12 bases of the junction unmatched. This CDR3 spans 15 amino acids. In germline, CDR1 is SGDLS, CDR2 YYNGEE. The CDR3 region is CASSPRQGEGYIQYF. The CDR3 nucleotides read TGTGCCAGCAGCCCTCGACAGGGAGAAGGTTACATTCAGTACTTC.